The clone carrying this TCR beta chain was counted only a few times. Just one base apart from a much larger clone, this may be a read error. CDR3 size: 17 residues. In germline, CDR1 is SGDLS, CDR2 YYNGEE. Trimming at V came to 4 bases and at J to 7 bases, leaving 15 bases not matched to a gene. Axillary draining lymph nodes of breast cancer patients supplied the node samples. The sample is drawn from a study of breast tumors, draining lymph nodes, adjacent tissues. From the multiplex PCR reads, TCRdb called clonotypes with MiXCR, one entry per CDR3 protein. The sample lists 270,000 or so distinct CDR3 sequences; around 30% were seen once.

Sequences were obtained from axillary lymph node tissue. The origin of this receptor is a female donor with breast cancer. Some clones in this sample may be carry-over from other donors' samples. The rearrangement joins TRBV9 to TRBJ2-5, with 11 nucleotides matching TRBD1. Here the CDR3 reads CASSLQPRDRGEATQYF. The CDR3 DNA sequence: TGTGCCAGCAGCCTACAGCCCCGGGACAGGGGGGAAGCGACCCAGTACTTC.